This T cell receptor (beta chain) was identified in a study of T cell responses to AZD1222 COVID-19 vaccine. Using immunoSEQ multiplex PCR, the repertoire was profiled, and TCRdb retains in-frame clones only, with some absent. The table shows 100,000 to 150,000 clones, with about 91% occurring only once. This CDR3 has 15 residues. Trimming pared 3 bases from V and 0 bases from J, leaving 9 bases between. Germline V gene data show CDR1 as MGHRA and CDR2 as YSYEKL. A note on this clone: Its antigen is unknown.

General study points: Unmutated variant regions reportedly attract nearly half of all spike-specific TCRs. Just a handful of AZD1222 recipients tested seropositive at baseline. Donors, mostly white British, included more females; clonal diversity was possibly underestimated.

Material: peripheral blood, obtained on day 0 of AZD1222 vaccination. The sequence was obtained from an adult in good health. The chain has TRBV4-1 and TRBJ1-5; D is uncertain. CDR3 DNA: TGCGCCAGCAGCCAGAGAGAGGATAGCAATCAGCCCCAGCATTTT. This codes for CASSQREDSNQPQHF.